This TCR beta chain is drawn from a study of T cell responses to AZD1222 COVID-19 vaccine. Turning to the study itself: Pooling was applied to second doses at about 4 or about 12 weeks.

The V gene's germline CDR1 is LNHDA and CDR2 SQIVND (reference sequence). This CDR3 contains 14 residues. V gave up 8 bases and J gave up 6 bases, with 16 bases separating them. Findings and caveats of the study: Receipt of two AZD1222 doses was followed by a rise in Spike-specific TCR breadth and depth. Clonal diversity may have been underestimated in mostly white British donors. Repertoires were obtained only post-peak T cell response.

Using immunoSEQ multiplex PCR, the repertoire was profiled, and TCRdb retains in-frame clones only, with some absent. The table has 100,000 to 150,000 clones, about nine tenths seen once. Comment on this clone: Its matching antigen is unknown.

The gene calls are TRBV19 and TRBJ2-2; D is possibly TRBD1 or TRBD2 (5 bases each). This receptor was obtained from an adult in good health. The specimen was peripheral blood, collected on day 0 of AZD1222 vaccination. The CDR3 nucleotides read TGTGCCAGTCGGGACGGCCTCAAGGCCGGGGAGCTGTTTTTT. Its protein is CASRDGLKAGELFF.